The 7 T cell receptor beta chains given below trace back to one sample, sequenced in a study of CD8+CD57+ T cells in acquired aplastic anemia. All patients picked for sequencing had shown, by flow cytometry, an expansion of CD8+CD57+ cells. Profiling of TCR beta VDJ combinations and CDR3 sequences used genomic DNA as template. Each CDR3 protein is one row after TCRdb ran MiXCR on the reads. The sample shows roughly 250,000 distinct CDR3 sequences, roughly 80% of them seen only once. Input material: sorted CD4+, CD8+, or CD8+CD57+ T cells (not recorded which) from PBMCs. Receptors originate from a human donor with aplastic anemia.

Worth noting for this clonotype: The germline gene is not matched at one end of the junction; a read error may be the cause. The genes are TRBV11-1 and TRBJ2-7; the D is unclear. This CDR3 contains 14 residues. Looked up from germline, CDR1 is SGHAT and CDR2 is FQDESV (reference sequence). The CDR3 coding sequence is TGCGCCAGCAGCCAGTGTTACACAGCCTACGAGCAGTACTTC. Protein: CASSQCYTAYEQYF. The full variable domain, rest sourced from reference TRBV11-1 and TRBJ2-7, is EAEVAQSPRYKITEKSQAVAFWCDPISGHATLYWYRQILGQGPELLVQFQDESVVDDSQLPKDRFSAERLKGVDSTLKIQPAELGDSAMYLCASSQCYTAYEQYFGPGTRLTVT.

As DNA, the CDR3 is TGTGCCAGCAGCTTAGCGGGAGGCTACGATACGCAGGACCTGACTTTC. As protein: CASSLAGGYDTQDLTF. The chain recombines TRBV7-2 with TRBJ2-6, with D possibly matching TRBD2 (6 bases). The V and J ends lost 0 bases and 15 bases respectively, with 21 bases between them. Germline loops: CDR1 SGHTA, CDR2 FQGNSA. The CDR3 runs 16 residues.

The chain's CDR3 is CASGDGPTDPQYF. The CDR3 nucleotides read TGTGCCAGCGGCGACGGGCCCACGGATCCGCAGTATTTT. This chain uses TRBV7-9 with TRBJ2-3; D call uncertain. The CDR3 is made up of 13 amino acids. V gave up 8 bases and J gave up 10 bases, with 19 bases separating them. From germline, CDR1 is SEHNR and CDR2 FQNEAQ (reference sequence).

A remark on this clonotype: One junction end does not reproduce the germline sequence, and a read error may be involved. This chain connects TRBV11-3 to TRBJ1-5; D is ambiguous. The CDR3 is 19 amino acids. Germline assignment: CDR1 SGHNT and CDR2 YENEEA. In DNA form, the CDR3 reads TGTGCCAGCAGTTTAGATCTAACAGAAATTCCCTATAGCAATCAGCCCCAGCATTTT. Translating it yields CASSLDLTEIPYSNQPQHF.

The V gene is TRBV5-4, the J gene TRBJ2-3, with 8 bases fitting TRBD1. The CDR3 runs to 14 residues. Germline V gives CDR1 SGHNT, CDR2 YYREEE (reference sequence). The V segment lost 2 bases and the J segment 10 bases; nucleotides outside the gene matches: 9. DNA for the CDR3: TGTGCCAGCAGCTTTGGGACAGGTCCCGATGCGCAGTATTTT. It yields the protein CASSFGTGPDAQYF.

For the CDR3, the DNA is TGCGCCAGCAGCAAGGAGAAACCCTACTACTACACCTTC. Its protein is CASSKEKPYYYTF. This chain joins TRBV5-1 and TRBJ1-2; D gene unclear. This CDR3 has 13 amino acids. Germline-derived CDR1 and CDR2 are SGHRS and YFSETQ. V was trimmed by 4 bases and J by 10 bases, leaving 17 bases between them.

Concerning this clonotype: The junction differs from germline at one of its ends, possibly a read error. The chain joins TRBV2 to TRBJ2-7, with D tentatively TRBD1 or TRBD2 (5 bases each). Germline V gene data show CDR1 as SNHLY and CDR2 as FYNNEI. The CDR3 totals 16 residues. The CDR3 spells CASGGTRAPTLPIGNF. As DNA, the CDR3 is TGTGCCAGCGGTGGGACGAGGGCACCGACCCTGCCGATCGGAAACTTC.